These T cell receptor delta chains were read from a single sample in a study of DNA immune sequencing with unique molecular identifiers. TCRdb used CATT to re-call clones from the multiplex PCR reads. The sample holds around 360 delta-chain clones, just over 35% seen once. Sequencing input: buffy coat blood. The receptors were sampled from a human donor in good health. Each CDR3 is given with its conserved first and last residue. The order of the fields is D gene, J gene, clone size, V gene, CDR3 protein, CDR3 DNA. The D gene is left open where the match is weak. Sizes are listed as once, few, many or a size class.

d_call: TRDD3; j_call: TRDJ1; clone_size: few; v_call: TRDV1; cdr3_aa: CALGDWACLLLWGTGSTDKLIF; cdr3_nt: TGTGCTCTTGGGGACTGGGCCTGCCTACTTTTATGGGGGACTGGTTCCACCGATAAACTCATCTTT
d_call: TRDD3; j_call: TRDJ1; clone_size: large; v_call: TRDV2; cdr3_aa: CACDTVSTDWGMKGDGKLIF; cdr3_nt: TGTGCCTGTGACACCGTTTCCACAGACTGGGGGATGAAGGGGGACGGTAAACTCATCTTT
d_call: TRDD3; j_call: TRDJ1; clone_size: medium-sized; v_call: TRDV2; cdr3_aa: CACDTVSRGGSTDKLIF; cdr3_nt: TGTGCCTGTGACACCGTAAGCCGTGGGGGAAGCACCGATAAACTCATCTTT
d_call: TRDD3; j_call: TRDJ1; clone_size: medium-sized; v_call: TRDV2; cdr3_aa: CACDPAGGGIQTLADKLIF; cdr3_nt: TGTGCCTGTGACCCAGCAGGAGGGGGGATACAAACGCTTGCCGATAAACTCATCTTT
d_call: TRDD3; j_call: TRDJ1; clone_size: medium-sized; v_call: TRDV2; cdr3_aa: CACALGDFLGSTDKLIF; cdr3_nt: TGTGCCTGTGCCCTGGGGGACTTTCTGGGGTCCACCGATAAACTCATCTTT